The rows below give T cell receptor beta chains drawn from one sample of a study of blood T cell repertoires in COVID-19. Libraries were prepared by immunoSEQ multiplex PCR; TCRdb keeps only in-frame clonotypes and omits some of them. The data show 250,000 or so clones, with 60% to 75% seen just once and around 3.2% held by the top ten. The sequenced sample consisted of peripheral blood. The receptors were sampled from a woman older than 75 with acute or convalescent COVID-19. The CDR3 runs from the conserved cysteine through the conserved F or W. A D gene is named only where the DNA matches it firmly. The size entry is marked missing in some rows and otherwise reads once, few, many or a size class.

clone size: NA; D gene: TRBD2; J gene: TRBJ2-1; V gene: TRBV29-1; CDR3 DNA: TGCAGCGGCCGAGCGGGAGTCCCTTACAATGAGCAGTTCTTC; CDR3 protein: CSGRAGVPYNEQFF
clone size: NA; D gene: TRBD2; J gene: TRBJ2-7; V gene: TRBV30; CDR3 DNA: TGTGCCTGGACCCACCCGGGACTAGCGGGAGGGCCCTCCTACGAGCAGTACTTC; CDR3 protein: CAWTHPGLAGGPSYEQYF
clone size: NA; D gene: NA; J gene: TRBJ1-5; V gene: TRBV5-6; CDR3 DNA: TGTGCCAGCAGCCTGACAGGCGGTGGCGGCAATCAGCCCCAGCATTTT; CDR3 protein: CASSLTGGGGNQPQHF
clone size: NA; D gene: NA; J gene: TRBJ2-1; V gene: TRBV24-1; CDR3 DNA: TGTGCCACCAGTGGAGGAGTCGGGAGCTCCTACAATGAGCAGTTCTTC; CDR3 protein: CATSGGVGSSYNEQFF
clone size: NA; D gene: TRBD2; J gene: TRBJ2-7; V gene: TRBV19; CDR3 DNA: TGTGCCAGTAGTAGCATGGGACTAGCTGAATACGAGCAGTACTTC; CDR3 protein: CASSSMGLAEYEQYF
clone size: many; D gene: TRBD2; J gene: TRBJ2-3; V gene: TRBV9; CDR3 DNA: TGTGCCAGCAGCGTAGGTGTGGGGCTAGCGGGAGGAGATACGCAGTATTTT; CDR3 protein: CASSVGVGLAGGDTQYF
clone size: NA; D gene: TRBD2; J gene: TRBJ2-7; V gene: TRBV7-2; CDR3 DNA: TGTGCCAGCAGCCGGACTAGCGGGGGGGCCTCCCTCTACGAGCAGTACTTC; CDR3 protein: CASSRTSGGASLYEQYF
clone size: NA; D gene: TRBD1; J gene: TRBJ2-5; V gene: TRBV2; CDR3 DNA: TGTGCCAGCAGTGCCCCCGGGACAGGGTATTCCGAGACCCAGTACTTC; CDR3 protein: CASSAPGTGYSETQYF
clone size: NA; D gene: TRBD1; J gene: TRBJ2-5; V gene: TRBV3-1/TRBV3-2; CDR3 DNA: TGTGCCAGCAGACGACAGGGGGGGGAGGAGACCCAGTACTTC; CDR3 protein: CASRRQGGEETQYF
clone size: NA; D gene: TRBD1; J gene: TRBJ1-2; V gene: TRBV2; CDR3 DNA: TGTGCCAGCAGTGTAGAGACAGGGGACGACTATGGCTACACCTTC; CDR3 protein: CASSVETGDDYGYTF
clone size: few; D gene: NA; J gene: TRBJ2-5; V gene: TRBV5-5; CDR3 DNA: TGTGCCAGCAGCTTGGGATCATCCCGGGGAGAGACCCAGTACTTC; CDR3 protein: CASSLGSSRGETQYF
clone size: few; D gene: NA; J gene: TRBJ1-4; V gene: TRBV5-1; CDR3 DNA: TGCGCCAGCAGCCTACATGGGGCGCAGGAAAAACTGTTTTTT; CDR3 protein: CASSLHGAQEKLFF
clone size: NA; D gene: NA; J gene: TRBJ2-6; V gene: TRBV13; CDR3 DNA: TGTGCCAGCAGCTTTCTCGGGGCTGGGGCCAACGTCCTGACTTTC; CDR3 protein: CASSFLGAGANVLTF
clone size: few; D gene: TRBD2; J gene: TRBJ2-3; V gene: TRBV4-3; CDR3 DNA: TGCGCCAGCAGCCAAGATCCAGCGGGGGTATTCAAAGATACGCAGTATTTT; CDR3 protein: CASSQDPAGVFKDTQYF
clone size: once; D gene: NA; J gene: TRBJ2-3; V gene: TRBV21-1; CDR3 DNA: TGTGCCAGCAGCAAAGCCTATCCCTTAGACAGGGGGCGCCCAGATACGCAGTATTTT; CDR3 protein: CASSKAYPLDRGRPDTQYF
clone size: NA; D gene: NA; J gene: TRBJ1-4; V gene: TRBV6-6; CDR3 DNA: TGTGCCAGCAGTTACTCGACGGGAGGCGGAGAAAAACTGTTTTTT; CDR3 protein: CASSYSTGGGEKLFF
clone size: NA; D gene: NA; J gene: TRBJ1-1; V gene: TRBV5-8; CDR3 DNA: TGTGCCAGCAGCTTTGGAGGGGCCGTCGCTGAAGCTTTCTTT; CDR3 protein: CASSFGGAVAEAFF
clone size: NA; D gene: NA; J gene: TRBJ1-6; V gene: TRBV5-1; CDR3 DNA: TGCGCCAGCAGCTGGGGAGCGGGTGCTAATTCACCCCTCCACTTT; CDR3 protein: CASSWGAGANSPLHF
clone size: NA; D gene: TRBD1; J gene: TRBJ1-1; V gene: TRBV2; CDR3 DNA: TGTGCCAGCAGTGGGACAGGTAGGGTTGACACTGAAGCTTTCTTT; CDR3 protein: CASSGTGRVDTEAFF
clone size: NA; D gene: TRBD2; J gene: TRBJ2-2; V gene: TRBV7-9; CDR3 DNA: TGTGCCAGCCGTCAAATTGGGGGGGAGGACACCGGGGAGCTGTTTTTT; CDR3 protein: CASRQIGGEDTGELFF
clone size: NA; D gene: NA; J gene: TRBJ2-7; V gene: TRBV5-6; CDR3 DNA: TGTGCCAGCAGCTACTCGACAGGCTCCTACGAGCAGTACTTC; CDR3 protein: CASSYSTGSYEQYF
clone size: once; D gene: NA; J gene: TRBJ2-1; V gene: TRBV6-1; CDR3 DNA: TGTGCCAGCAGTCTGGGACACGGACACAATGAGCAGTTCTTC; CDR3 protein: CASSLGHGHNEQFF
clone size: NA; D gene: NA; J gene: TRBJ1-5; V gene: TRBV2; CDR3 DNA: TGTGCCAGCAGATGGACAAACACGAATCAGCCCCAGCATTTT; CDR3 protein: CASRWTNTNQPQHF
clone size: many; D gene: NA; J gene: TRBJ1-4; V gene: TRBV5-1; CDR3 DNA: TGCGCCAGCAGCTTGGGCCCAGGGTATGCAACTAATGAAAAACTGTTTTTT; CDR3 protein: CASSLGPGYATNEKLFF
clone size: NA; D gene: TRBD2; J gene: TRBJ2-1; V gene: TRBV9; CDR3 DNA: TGTGCCAGCAGCGGGAGGACTAGCGGGAGGAATGAGCAGTTCTTC; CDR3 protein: CASSGRTSGRNEQFF
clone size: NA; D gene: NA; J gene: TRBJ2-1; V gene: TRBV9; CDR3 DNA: TGTGCCAGCAGCGTAGAACTGGTCTCCTACAATGAGCAGTTCTTC; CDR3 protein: CASSVELVSYNEQFF
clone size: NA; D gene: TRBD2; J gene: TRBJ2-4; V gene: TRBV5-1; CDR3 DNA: TGCGCCAGCAGGCCAGGGACTAGCGGGGTCAAAAACATTCAGTACTTC; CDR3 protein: CASRPGTSGVKNIQYF